In its sample, the clone carrying this TCR beta chain was seen a few times. This CDR3 region has 11 residues. The sample is drawn from a study of blood T cell repertoires in COVID-19. Turning to the study itself: Some COVID-19 samples were acute and others convalescent; all came from the United States, Italy and Spain. T cells, B-cell-depleted T cells, or PBMCs supplied cDNA or gDNA.

In the authors' methods: Nucleated cell number was recorded as an estimate derived from reference gene primer amplification. Clones were sequenced by immunoSEQ multiplex PCR, and TCRdb holds only the in-frame ones, with some missing. V, J and clone size are those of that table, while D and trimming were read from the DNA. The profile shows 95,000 to 150,000 clones, 65% to 85% of them singletons. This receptor was taken from a woman aged 70 to 79 with acute or convalescent COVID-19. V gene TRBV21-1 combines with J gene TRBJ2-7; the table's TRBD2 call for D was not verified on the DNA. TRBV21-1 is flagged as a pseudogene. The sequencing sample was made of peripheral blood. This chain's CDR3 is CASSKRGGASV. CDR3 bases: TGTGCCAGCAGCAAACGAGGGGGGGCGAGCGTC.